This paragraph reports one T cell receptor beta chain. The antigen remains undetermined. The entry originates in a study of T cell responses to AZD1222 COVID-19 vaccine. Overall study results and limits: Researchers took repertoire samples only after the peak T cell response had come.

Profiling relied on immunoSEQ multiplex PCR, and the TCRdb table lists in-frame clones only, not all of them. The sample carries about 140,000 clones, over 75% recorded once. Germline CDR1 and CDR2: MNHNY and SVGAGI (reference sequence). Trimming at V came to 6 bases and at J to 5 bases, leaving 8 bases not matched to a gene. CDR3 length: 15 residues. This rearrangement joins TRBV6-6 to TRBJ2-7; 12 nucleotides agree with TRBD2. The receptor was isolated from an adult in good health. The material sequenced was peripheral blood, taken on day 0 of AZD1222 vaccination. The CDR3 is CASSLTSGRVNEQYF. The CDR3 coding sequence is TGTGCCAGCAGCTTGACTAGCGGGAGAGTTAACGAGCAGTACTTC.